Following are 24 T cell receptor beta chains from one sample sequenced in a study of CD8+CD57+ T cells in acquired aplastic anemia. Those patients picked for sequencing had displayed CD8+CD57+ cell expansion on flow cytometry. Genomic DNA constituted the template upon which TCR beta VDJ and CDR3 profiling was performed. TCRdb re-analysed the reads in MiXCR, keeping a single row per CDR3 protein. Of 260,000 or so distinct CDR3 sequences in the sample, roughly 82% were seen once. Sequenced: sorted CD4+, CD8+, or CD8+CD57+ T cells (not recorded which) from PBMCs. These receptors originate from a human donor with aplastic anemia.

The chain recombines TRBV7-1 with TRBJ2-2, with TRBD1 matching over 7 bases. TRBV7-1 is an open reading frame whose function is uncertain. CDR3 size: 16 residues. Germline trimming cut 3 bases from V and 1 base from J; bases unmatched to any gene: 5. In DNA, the CDR3 is TGTGCCAGCAGCTCGCGTCGGACAGGGAACACCGGGGAGCTGTTTTTT. It translates to CASSSRRTGNTGELFF.

This clonotype was observed a single time. This may be a read error: a much more frequent sequence differs by one nucleotide. The DNA is omitted, as the CDR3 cannot be located on it reliably, and the CDR3 follows TCRdb's listing. The V call is TRBV7-9, the J call TRBJ2-7; the table assigns TRBD1, which was not confirmed against the DNA. Germline V gene data show CDR1 as SEHNR and CDR2 as FQNEAQ (reference sequence). The CDR3 length equals 15 residues, ends included. This chain's CDR3 is CAGQGARESQYFGYF.

Concerning this clonotype itself: Because the CDR3 is missing its conserved closing phenylalanine or tryptophan, this is likely a read error. V gene TRBV9 combines with J gene TRBJ1-2; D remains ambiguous. Germline CDR1 and CDR2: SGDLS and YYNGEE. The CDR3 totals 13 residues. The V and J ends lost 4 bases and 11 bases respectively, with 18 bases between them. CDR3: CASSLGAGYEYTL. CDR3 coding DNA: TGTGCCAGCAGCTTAGGCGCGGGCTACGAGTACACCCTC.

Regarding this clonotype: One junction end does not reproduce the germline sequence, and a read error may be involved. This CDR3 is CASSVGGGPNTHHF. The CDR3 DNA is TGTGCCAGCAGCGTAGGGGGAGGCCCCAATACGCACCATTTT. The chain joins TRBV9 to TRBJ2-3, with a possible D match to TRBD2 (6 bases). From germline, CDR1 is SGDLS and CDR2 YYNGEE. The CDR3 contains 14 residues.

This chain links TRBV7-9 with TRBJ2-7; TRBD2 might be the D (6 bases). In germline, CDR1 is SEHNR, CDR2 FQNEAQ (reference sequence). V was clipped by 1 base and J by 4 bases, with 23 bases between them. This CDR3 has 18 residues. DNA for the CDR3: TGTGCCAGCAGCTTAGAAGACAGCGGGCAGCCCCAGCATTACGAGCAGTACGTC. It translates to CASSLEDSGQPQHYEQYV.

This chain uses TRBV7-3 with TRBJ2-3; perhaps TRBD1 as D (6 bases). Trimming shortened V by 1 base and J by 3 bases, and 23 bases separated the two germline ends. CDR1 and CDR2 from the germline V gene are SGHTA and FQGTGA. The CDR3 has 19 amino acids. In nucleotides, the CDR3 is TGTGCCAGCAGCTTAATATCTGGGGGCCAAACGGTTACTACAGATACGCAGTATTTT. Translating it yields CASSLISGGQTVTTDTQYF.

The rearrangement joins TRBV6-1 to TRBJ1-3; 9 bases are a match to TRBD1. V gave up 10 bases and J gave up 0 bases; unmatched junction bases: 10. Germline V gene data show CDR1 as MNHNS and CDR2 as SASEGT. The CDR3 runs 16 residues. The CDR3 sequence is CATYRTGAYSGNTIYF. The CDR3 DNA sequence: TGTGCCACCTACAGGACAGGGGCCTACTCTGGAAACACCATATATTTT.

V usage is TRBV5-5 and J usage is TRBJ2-5; D gene unclear. V gave up 3 bases and J gave up 5 bases, with 14 bases separating them. There are 14 residues in the CDR3. Germline CDR1 is SGHKS and CDR2 is YYEKEE (reference sequence). CDR3 residues: CASSCDKRDETQYF. CDR3 sequence (DNA): TGTGCCAGCAGCTGCGACAAGAGAGACGAGACCCAGTACTTC.

On this clonotype itself: The CDR3 carries no conserved terminal phenylalanine or tryptophan, so it likely arises from a read error. No DNA is shown, since the ends of the CDR3 on it are uncertain; the CDR3 is the one TCRdb lists. This chain links TRBV7-9 with TRBJ2-2; the table names TRBD1, a call not compared with the DNA. Per germline, CDR1 SEHNR and CDR2 FQNEAQ (reference sequence). A total of 13 residues make up the CDR3, ends included. This CDR3 is CASSPSRPGAPVQ.

With respect to this clonotype: Because the CDR3's place on the DNA is in doubt, the DNA is left out and the CDR3 is given as listed by TCRdb. V and J are TRBV2 and TRBJ1-4; the DNA was not used to check the table's D call, TRBD1. Germline CDR1 reads SNHLY; CDR2 reads FYNNEI. The CDR3 length equals 15 residues, ends included. The CDR3: CASGDGGTDTQYFGF.

Comments on this clonotype: Relative to the germline gene, one junction end is altered; a read error may explain this. CDR3 bases: TGTGCCAGCAGAATACAGCCCAACGCCGTTGAACACTTT. Amino acids: CASRIQPNAVEHF. This chain joins TRBV7-3 and TRBJ1-5; D is unclear. Germline CDR1 is SGHTA and CDR2 is FQGTGA. The CDR3 consists of 13 residues. The variable domain in full, completed from reference TRBV7-3 and TRBJ1-5, reads GAGVSQTPSNKVTEKGKYVELRCDPISGHTALYWYRQSLGQGPEFLIYFQGTGAADDSGLPNDRFFAVRPEGSVSTLKIQRTERGDSAVYLCASRIQPNAVEHFGDGTRLSIL.

Concerning this clonotype itself: The CDR3 does not close with the conserved phenylalanine or tryptophan, likely indicating a read error. The limits of the CDR3 on the DNA are not certain, so only TCRdb's listed CDR3 is given. This sequence joins TRBV7-2 and TRBJ2-3; TRBD2, the table's D call, was not compared with the DNA. Including both end residues, the CDR3 is 13 amino acids long. Per the germline V gene, CDR1 is SGHTA and CDR2 is FQGNSA. CDR3 region: CASSYGTRDKHVV.

The gene calls are TRBV5-1 and TRBJ2-3; D is perhaps TRBD1 (8 bases). Trimming took off 4 bases at V and 11 bases at J, with 17 bases between the two ends. The germline CDR1 and CDR2 sequences are SGHRS and YFSETQ. This CDR3 has 13 amino acids. The CDR3: CASSAGAGTGQYF. The CDR3 bases are TGCGCCAGCAGCGCAGGAGCGGGGACAGGGCAGTATTTT. Filled out from reference TRBV5-1 and TRBJ2-3, the complete variable domain reads KAGVTQTPRYLIKTRGQQVTLSCSPISGHRSVSWYQQTPGQGLQFLFEYFSETQRNKGNFPGRFSGRQFSNSRSEMNVSTLELGDSALYLCASSAGAGTGQYFGPGTRLTVL.

A note on this clonotype: A read error is likely, as this CDR3 ends without the conserved phenylalanine or tryptophan. It is unclear where the CDR3 begins or ends on the DNA, so no DNA is shown, and the CDR3 is as TCRdb lists it. The V gene is TRBV2, the J gene TRBJ2-5; TRBD2, the table's D call, was not compared with the DNA. The CDR3 length is 15 residues, termini included. The germline V gene encodes CDR1 SNHLY and CDR2 FYNNEI. The CDR3 is CASGSGGTDTQNLYP.

The chain carries TRBV9 and TRBJ2-1; D is tentatively TRBD1 or TRBD2 (6 bases each). This CDR3 has 16 residues. V was shortened by 4 bases and J by 4 bases, with 18 bases between the two germline ends. The germline V gene encodes CDR1 SGDLS and CDR2 YYNGEE. The CDR3 reads CASSLGGQTGYNEQFF. CDR3 DNA sequence: TGTGCCAGCAGCTTAGGGGGGCAGACGGGATACAATGAGCAGTTCTTC.

The V gene is TRBV24-1, the J gene TRBJ2-2; 10 nucleotides match TRBD1. CDR1 KGHDR and CDR2 SFDVKD come from the germline V gene. J was trimmed by 4 bases and V by 4 bases; bases with no gene match: 5. CDR3 size: 16 residues. The CDR3 here is CATSERDRGRTGELFF. The CDR3 DNA follows: TGTGCCACCAGTGAAAGGGACAGGGGCCGCACCGGGGAGCTGTTTTTT.

This clonotype showed up just once. At one end, the junction sequence differs from germline, possibly due to a read error. This sequence joins TRBV7-9 and TRBJ1-2; D gene uncertain. The CDR3 loop spans 15 amino acids. Germline V gene data show CDR1 as SEHNR and CDR2 as FQNEAQ (reference sequence). DNA of the CDR3: TGCGCCAGCAGCCTGACTAGCGGCGCCGATGAGCAGTACACCTTC. Translated: CASSLTSGADEQYTF.

The chain carries TRBV7-2 and TRBJ2-7, with D possibly TRBD2 on 6 matching bases. The V end was cut by 8 bases, the J end by 12 bases, with 23 bases between. This CDR3 is 13 amino acids long. CDR1 is SGHTA and CDR2 is FQGNSA in the germline V gene. The CDR3 sequence: CASAVGGAYDTYF. The CDR3 DNA reads as TGTGCCAGCGCCGTGGGAGGAGCCTACGATACGTACTTC.

V usage is TRBV7-3 and J usage is TRBJ1-5, with D uncertain. V lost 6 bases, J lost 8 bases, and 17 bases lay in between. Germline V gene lookup returns CDR1 SGHTA and CDR2 FQGTGA. This CDR3 spans 14 amino acids. The CDR3 sequence is CASSGARETKPQHF. Here the CDR3 DNA reads TGTGCCAGCAGTGGAGCCCGGGAAACAAAGCCCCAGCATTTT.

This rearrangement joins TRBV9 to TRBJ2-5; D is possibly TRBD2 (6 bases). Germline CDR1 SGDLS, CDR2 YYNGEE. CDR3 length: 12 residues. V was shortened by 10 bases and J by 10 bases, with 20 bases between the two germline ends. Here the CDR3 reads CAGGGAGKIQYF. For the CDR3, the DNA is TGTGCCGGTGGAGGGGCTGGGAAGATCCAGTACTTC.

This chain connects TRBV2 to TRBJ1-1, with D possibly being TRBD1 (5 bases). Trimming pared 6 bases from V and 6 bases from J, leaving 20 bases between. CDR1 and CDR2 (germline): SNHLY, FYNNEI. This CDR3 is built from 15 residues. CDR3 DNA sequence: TGTGCCAGCAGCTTAGATCTGACAGATACCCCTGAAGCTTTCTTT. It codes for CASSLDLTDTPEAFF. Full variable domain (remainder filled in from reference TRBV2 and TRBJ1-1): EPEVTQTPSHQVTQMGQEVILRCVPISNHLYFYWYRQILGQKVEFLVSFYNNEISEKSEIFDDQFSVERPDGSNFTLKIRSTKLEDSAMYFCASSLDLTDTPEAFFGQGTRLTVV.

DNA for the CDR3: TGTGCCAGTGCCGGGGATCCCGGGCCCATCTACGAGCAGTACTTC. Its translation is CASAGDPGPIYEQYF. The chain couples TRBV6-1 to TRBJ2-7; D might be TRBD2 (5 bases). V was clipped by 9 bases and J by 3 bases, with 21 bases between them. Germline V gives CDR1 MNHNS, CDR2 SASEGT. The CDR3 is 15 amino acids.

V usage is TRBV9 and J usage is TRBJ2-5, with D tentatively TRBD2 (6 bases). V was cut by 3 bases and J by 8 bases, with 20 bases left in between. CDR1 is SGDLS and CDR2 is YYNGEE in the germline V gene. CDR3 length equals 15 residues. CDR3 sequence reads: CASSADGGGGYTQYF. CDR3 bases: TGTGCCAGCAGCGCGGATGGGGGAGGTGGCTACACCCAGTACTTC.

To note about this clonotype: The CDR3 does not end in the conserved phenylalanine or tryptophan, so this is likely a read error. The limits of the CDR3 on the DNA are not certain, so only TCRdb's listed CDR3 is given. The chain combines TRBV7-3 with TRBJ2-3. Germline loops: CDR1 SGHTA, CDR2 FQGTGA. The CDR3 sequence runs 12 residues, both termini included. The CDR3 reads CASSVASETQDS.